A selection of T cell receptor beta chains follows, all from one sample in a study of blood T cells in healthy people across ages. MiXCR was run by TCRdb on the 5' RACE reads, yielding one entry per CDR3 protein. The table shows fewer than 1.5 million distinct CDR3 sequences, with roughly 40% occurring only once. Source material: blood. Source of these receptors: a woman between 18 and 30 years old in good health. Both conserved end residues are trimmed from each CDR3. The order of the fields is V gene, CDR3 protein.

>TRBV20-1
SALPGQGYPSNQPQH
>TRBV6-1
ASSVRAGGLQDTQY
>TRBV20-1
SARGLDRAGAGEQF
>TRBV10-3
AISDNRDNQPQH
>TRBV12-3/TRBV12-4
ASSPPGTGLYGYT
>TRBV20-1
SARRGSGVGTGELF
>TRBV5-1
ASSGGGVATNEKLF
>TRBV7-9
ASSHDGTPPGLYT
>TRBV5-5
ASSLGTFGTGEQY
>TRBV10-3
AITGGSTDEQY